This T cell receptor (beta chain) was profiled in a study of OX40 agonist ivuxolimab in advanced cancers. Whole-study results and caveats: Expanded peripheral T cells had an undetermined antigen specificity.

Only in-frame clones appear in the TCRdb table, and some are missing; sequencing was by immunoSEQ multiplex PCR. The data hold approximately 100,000 clones, with about 85% observed a single time. Germline loops: CDR1 MNHNY, CDR2 SVGAGI (reference sequence). The V gene lost 7 bases and the J gene lost 7 bases, with 18 bases spanning the gap. This CDR3 is 14 amino acids long. This clone turned up a few times. Its antigen is undetermined. The specimen was CD4+ or CD8+ T cells sorted from blood, collected in a trial of the OX40 agonist ivuxolimab. J is TRBJ2-3 and V is TRBV6-6; D is possibly TRBD1 or TRBD2 (5 bases each). The TCR originated in an adult with an advanced solid tumor such as melanoma, head and neck, liver or kidney cancer. CDR3 residues: CASTPIGDPYTQYF. The DNA of the CDR3 is TGTGCCAGCACCCCGATAGGGGACCCTTATACGCAGTATTTT.